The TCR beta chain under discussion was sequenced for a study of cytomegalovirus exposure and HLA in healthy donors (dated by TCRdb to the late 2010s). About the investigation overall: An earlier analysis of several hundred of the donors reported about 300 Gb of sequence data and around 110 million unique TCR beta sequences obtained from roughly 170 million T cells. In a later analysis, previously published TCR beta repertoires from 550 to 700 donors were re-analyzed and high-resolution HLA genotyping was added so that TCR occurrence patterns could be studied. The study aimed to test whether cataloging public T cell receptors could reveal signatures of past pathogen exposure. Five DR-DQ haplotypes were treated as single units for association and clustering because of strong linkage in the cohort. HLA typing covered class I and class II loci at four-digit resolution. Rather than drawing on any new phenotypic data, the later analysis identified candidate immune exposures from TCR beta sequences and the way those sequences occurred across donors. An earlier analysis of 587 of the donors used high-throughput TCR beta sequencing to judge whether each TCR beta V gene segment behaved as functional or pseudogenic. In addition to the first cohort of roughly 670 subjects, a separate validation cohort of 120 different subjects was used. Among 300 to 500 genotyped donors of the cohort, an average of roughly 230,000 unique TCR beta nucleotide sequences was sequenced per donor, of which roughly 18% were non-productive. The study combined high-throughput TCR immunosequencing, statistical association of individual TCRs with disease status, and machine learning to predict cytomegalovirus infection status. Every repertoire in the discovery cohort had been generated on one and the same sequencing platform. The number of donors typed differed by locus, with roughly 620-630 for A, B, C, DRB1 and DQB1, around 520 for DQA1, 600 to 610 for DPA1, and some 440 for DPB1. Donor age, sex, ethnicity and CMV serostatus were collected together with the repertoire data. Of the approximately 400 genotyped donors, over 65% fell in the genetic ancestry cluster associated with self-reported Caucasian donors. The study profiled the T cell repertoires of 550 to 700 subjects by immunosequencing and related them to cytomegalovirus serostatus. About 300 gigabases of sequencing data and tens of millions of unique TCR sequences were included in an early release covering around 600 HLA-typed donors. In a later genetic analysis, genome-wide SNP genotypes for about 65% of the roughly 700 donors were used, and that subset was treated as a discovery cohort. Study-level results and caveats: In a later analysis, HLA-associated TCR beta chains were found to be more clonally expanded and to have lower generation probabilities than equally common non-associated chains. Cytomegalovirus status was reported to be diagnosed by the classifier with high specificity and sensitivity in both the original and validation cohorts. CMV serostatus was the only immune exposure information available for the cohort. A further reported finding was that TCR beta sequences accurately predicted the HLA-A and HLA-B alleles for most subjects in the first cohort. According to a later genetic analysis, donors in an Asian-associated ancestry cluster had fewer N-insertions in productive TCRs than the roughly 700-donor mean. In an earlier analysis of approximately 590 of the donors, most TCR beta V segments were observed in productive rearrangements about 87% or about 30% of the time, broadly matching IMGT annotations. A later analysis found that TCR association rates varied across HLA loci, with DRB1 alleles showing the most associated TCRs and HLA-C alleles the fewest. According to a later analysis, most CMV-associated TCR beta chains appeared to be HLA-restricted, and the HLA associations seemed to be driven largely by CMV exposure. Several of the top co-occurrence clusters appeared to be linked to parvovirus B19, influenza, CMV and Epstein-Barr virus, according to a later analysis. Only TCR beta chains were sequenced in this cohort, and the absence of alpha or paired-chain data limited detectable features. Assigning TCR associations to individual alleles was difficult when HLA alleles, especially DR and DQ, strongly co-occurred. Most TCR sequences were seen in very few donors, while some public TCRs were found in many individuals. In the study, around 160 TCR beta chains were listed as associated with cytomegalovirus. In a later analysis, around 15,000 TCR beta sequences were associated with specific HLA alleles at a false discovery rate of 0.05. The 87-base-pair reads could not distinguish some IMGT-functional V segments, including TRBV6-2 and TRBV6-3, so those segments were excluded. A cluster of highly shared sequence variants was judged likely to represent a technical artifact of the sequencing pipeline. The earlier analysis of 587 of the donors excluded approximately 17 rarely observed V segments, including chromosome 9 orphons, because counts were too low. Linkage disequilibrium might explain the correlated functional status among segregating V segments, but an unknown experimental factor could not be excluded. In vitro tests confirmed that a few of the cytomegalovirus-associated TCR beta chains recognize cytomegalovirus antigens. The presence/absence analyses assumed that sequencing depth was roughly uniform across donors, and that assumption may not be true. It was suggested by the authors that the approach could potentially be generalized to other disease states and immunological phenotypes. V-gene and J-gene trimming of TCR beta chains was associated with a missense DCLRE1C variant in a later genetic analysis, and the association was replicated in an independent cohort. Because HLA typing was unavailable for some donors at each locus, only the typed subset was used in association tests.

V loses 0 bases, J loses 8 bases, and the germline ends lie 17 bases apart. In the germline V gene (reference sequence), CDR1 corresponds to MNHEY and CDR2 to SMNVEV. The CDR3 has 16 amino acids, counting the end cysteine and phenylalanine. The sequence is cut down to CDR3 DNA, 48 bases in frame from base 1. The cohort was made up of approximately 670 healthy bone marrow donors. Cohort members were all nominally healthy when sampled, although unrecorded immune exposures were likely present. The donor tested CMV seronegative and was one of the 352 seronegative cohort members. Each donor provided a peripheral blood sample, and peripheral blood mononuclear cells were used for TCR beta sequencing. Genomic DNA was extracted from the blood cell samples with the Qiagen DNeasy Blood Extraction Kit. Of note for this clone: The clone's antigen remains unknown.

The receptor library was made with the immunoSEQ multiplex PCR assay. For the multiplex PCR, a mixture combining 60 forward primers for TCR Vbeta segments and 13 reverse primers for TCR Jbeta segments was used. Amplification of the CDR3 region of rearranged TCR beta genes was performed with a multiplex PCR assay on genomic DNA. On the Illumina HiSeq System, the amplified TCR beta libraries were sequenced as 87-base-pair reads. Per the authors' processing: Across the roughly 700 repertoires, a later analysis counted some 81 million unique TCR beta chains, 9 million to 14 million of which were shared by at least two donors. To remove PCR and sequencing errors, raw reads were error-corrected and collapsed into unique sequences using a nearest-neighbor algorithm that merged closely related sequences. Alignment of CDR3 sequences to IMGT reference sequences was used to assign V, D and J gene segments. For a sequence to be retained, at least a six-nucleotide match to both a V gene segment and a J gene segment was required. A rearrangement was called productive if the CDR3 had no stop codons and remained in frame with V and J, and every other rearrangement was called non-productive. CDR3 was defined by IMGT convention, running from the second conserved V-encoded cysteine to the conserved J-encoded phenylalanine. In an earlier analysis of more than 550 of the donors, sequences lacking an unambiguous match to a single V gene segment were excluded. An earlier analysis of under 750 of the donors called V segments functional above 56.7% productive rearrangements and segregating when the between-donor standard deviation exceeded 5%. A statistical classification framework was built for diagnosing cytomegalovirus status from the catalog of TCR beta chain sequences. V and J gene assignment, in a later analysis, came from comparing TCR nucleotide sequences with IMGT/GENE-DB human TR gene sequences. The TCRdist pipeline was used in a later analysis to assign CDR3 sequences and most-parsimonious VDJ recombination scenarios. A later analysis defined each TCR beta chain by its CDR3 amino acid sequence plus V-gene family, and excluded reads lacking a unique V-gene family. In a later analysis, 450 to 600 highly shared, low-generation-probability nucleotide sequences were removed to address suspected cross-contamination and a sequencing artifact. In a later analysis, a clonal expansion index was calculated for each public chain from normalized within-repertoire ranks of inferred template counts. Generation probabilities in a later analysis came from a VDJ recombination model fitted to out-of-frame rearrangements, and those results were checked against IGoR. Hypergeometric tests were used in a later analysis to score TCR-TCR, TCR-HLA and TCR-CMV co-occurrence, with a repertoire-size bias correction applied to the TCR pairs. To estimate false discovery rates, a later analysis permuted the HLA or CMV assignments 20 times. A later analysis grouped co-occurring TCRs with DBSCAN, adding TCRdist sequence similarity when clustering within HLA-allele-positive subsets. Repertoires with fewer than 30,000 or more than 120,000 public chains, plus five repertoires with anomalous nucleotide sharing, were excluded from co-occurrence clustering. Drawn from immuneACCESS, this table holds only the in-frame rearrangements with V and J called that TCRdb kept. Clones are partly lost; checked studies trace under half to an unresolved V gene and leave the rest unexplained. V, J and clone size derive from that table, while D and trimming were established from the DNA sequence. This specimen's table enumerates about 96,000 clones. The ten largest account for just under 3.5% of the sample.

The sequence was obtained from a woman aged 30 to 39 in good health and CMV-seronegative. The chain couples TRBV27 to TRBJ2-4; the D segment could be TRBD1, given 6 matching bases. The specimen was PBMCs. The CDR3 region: CASSLSTGTWGYIQYF. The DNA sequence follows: TGTGCCAGCAGTTTATCGACCGGGACATGGGGGTACATTCAGTACTTC.